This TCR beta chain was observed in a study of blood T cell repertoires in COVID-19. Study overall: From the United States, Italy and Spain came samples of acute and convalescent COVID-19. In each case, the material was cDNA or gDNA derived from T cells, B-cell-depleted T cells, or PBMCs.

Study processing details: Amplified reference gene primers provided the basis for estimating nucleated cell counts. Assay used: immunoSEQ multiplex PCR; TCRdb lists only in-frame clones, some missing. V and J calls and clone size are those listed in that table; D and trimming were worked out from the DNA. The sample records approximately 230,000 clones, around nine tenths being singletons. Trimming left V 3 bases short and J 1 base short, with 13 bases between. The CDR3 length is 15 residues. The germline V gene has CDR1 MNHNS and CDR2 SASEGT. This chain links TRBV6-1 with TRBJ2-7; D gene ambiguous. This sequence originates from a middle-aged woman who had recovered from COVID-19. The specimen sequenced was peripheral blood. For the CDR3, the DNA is TGTGCCAGCAGTGATCGGGTCCCCGGGTCCTACGAGCAGTACTTC. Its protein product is CASSDRVPGSYEQYF.